This T cell receptor beta chain was sequenced in a study of Tregs in tolerant kidney transplant recipients. Assay: immunoSEQ multiplex PCR; the TCRdb copy retains only in-frame clones and omits some. The sample has 85,000 to 100,000 clones, roughly 93% seen once. Unstimulated Tregs (CD4+CD25+CD127-) and CD4+CD25- non-Tregs were sorted from PBMCs. Concerning this clone itself: Its antigen is undetermined.

The CDR3 has 11 residues. V lost 1 base to trimming and J lost 9 bases, with 7 bases between them. Germline-derived CDR1 and CDR2 are DFQATT and SNEGSKA (reference sequence). Study findings and constraints: Nucleotide sequences could not be compared across some patients' samples due to primer changes. Activated donor B cell expansion appeared to reveal the most relevant donor-specific TCRbeta repertoire. This study did not directly address biological reproducibility.

V is TRBV20-1 and J is TRBJ2-1, with D possibly TRBD1 on 6 matching bases. The sequence was collected from a human donor who received a combined kidney and bone marrow transplant. The sample consisted of CD4+ T cells from blood, taken before the transplant. CDR3 in amino acids: CSARGGGEQFF. For the CDR3, the DNA is TGCAGTGCTAGAGGAGGGGGTGAGCAGTTCTTC.